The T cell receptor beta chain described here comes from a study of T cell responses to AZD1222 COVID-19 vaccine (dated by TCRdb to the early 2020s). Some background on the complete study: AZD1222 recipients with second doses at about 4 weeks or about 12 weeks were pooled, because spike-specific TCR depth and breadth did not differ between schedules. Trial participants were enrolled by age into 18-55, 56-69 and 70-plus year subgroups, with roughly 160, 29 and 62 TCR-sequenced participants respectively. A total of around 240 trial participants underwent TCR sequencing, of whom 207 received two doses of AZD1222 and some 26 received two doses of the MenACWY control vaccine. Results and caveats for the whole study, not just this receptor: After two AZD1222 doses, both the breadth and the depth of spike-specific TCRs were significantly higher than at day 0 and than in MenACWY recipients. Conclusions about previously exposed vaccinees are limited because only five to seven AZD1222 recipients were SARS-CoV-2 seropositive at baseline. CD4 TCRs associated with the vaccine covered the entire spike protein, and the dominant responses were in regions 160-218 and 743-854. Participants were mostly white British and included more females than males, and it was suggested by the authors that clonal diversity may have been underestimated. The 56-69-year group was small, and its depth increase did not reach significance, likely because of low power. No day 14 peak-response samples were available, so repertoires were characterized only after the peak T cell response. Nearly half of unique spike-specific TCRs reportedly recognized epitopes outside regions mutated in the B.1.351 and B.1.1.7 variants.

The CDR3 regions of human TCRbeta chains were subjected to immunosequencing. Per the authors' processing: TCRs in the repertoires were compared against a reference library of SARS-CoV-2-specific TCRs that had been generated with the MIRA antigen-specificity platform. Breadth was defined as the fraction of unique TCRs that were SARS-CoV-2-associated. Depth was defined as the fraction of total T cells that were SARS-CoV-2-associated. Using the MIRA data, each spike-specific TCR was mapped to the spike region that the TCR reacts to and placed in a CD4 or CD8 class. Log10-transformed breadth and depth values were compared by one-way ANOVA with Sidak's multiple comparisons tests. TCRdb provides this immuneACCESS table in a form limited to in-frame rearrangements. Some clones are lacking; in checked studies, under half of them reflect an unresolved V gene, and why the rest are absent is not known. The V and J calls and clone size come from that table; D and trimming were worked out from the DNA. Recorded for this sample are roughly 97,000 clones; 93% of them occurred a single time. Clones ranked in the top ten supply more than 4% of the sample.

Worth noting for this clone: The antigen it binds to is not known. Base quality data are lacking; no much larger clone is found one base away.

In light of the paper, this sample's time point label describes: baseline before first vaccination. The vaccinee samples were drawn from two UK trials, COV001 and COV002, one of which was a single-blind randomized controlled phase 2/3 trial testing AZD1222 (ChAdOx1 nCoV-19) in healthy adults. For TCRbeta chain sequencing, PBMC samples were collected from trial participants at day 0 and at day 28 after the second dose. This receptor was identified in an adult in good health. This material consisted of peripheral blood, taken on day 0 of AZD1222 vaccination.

The CDR3 is CASGVGETQYF. The DNA reads TGTGCCAGCGGGGTTGGGGAGACCCAGTACTTC. This chain is built from TRBV12-3 or TRBV12-4 and TRBJ2-5, with the D gene not confidently named. Trimming takes 8 bases from V and 5 bases from J, and the germline ends sit 9 bases apart. Reading from cysteine to phenylalanine, the CDR3 counts 11 amino acids. Just CDR3 DNA is preserved here, 33 bases in frame from base 1.